This TCR beta chain was obtained from a study of blood T cell repertoires in COVID-19. Across the whole study: Samples taken during acute and convalescent COVID-19 were collected in the United States, Italy and Spain.

CDR3 length: 15 residues. Germline V gives CDR1 SGHKS, CDR2 YYEKEE (reference sequence). V lost 4 bases and J lost 1, with 13 bases in between. Clones were sequenced by immunoSEQ multiplex PCR, and TCRdb holds only the in-frame ones, with some missing. The sample shows fewer than 300,000 clones, around 90% of them seen only once. The V gene is TRBV5-5, the J gene TRBJ2-3, with a possible D match to TRBD1 (6 bases). The TCR comes from a young man with active or convalescent COVID-19. The specimen was peripheral blood. The CDR3 is CASSPTTGRTDTQYF. CDR3 bases: TGTGCCAGCAGCCCAACGACAGGTCGCACAGATACGCAGTATTTT.